The 3 T cell receptor beta chains below were found in one sample sequenced in a study of blood T cell repertoires in COVID-19. Profiled with immunoSEQ multiplex PCR; TCRdb holds only in-frame clones, not every one. Of fewer than 300,000 clones in the sample, 80% to 95% were seen once. Source material: peripheral blood. These receptors were taken from a person aged 18 to 29 with COVID-19, enrolled during active disease.

The V gene is TRBV27, the J gene TRBJ2-2; D remains unclear. Trimming removed 4 bases from V and 6 bases from J, with 9 bases in between. CDR3 length equals 13 residues. In germline, CDR1 is MNHEY, CDR2 SMNVEV (reference sequence). The chain's CDR3 is CASSSKPSGELFF. CDR3 DNA: TGTGCCAGCAGTTCAAAGCCCTCCGGGGAGCTGTTTTTT.

The rearrangement uses TRBV19 and TRBJ1-2; 8 bases match TRBD1. Germline CDR1 and CDR2: LNHDA and SQIVND (reference sequence). J was trimmed by 4 bases and V by 5 bases; bases with no gene match: 12. The CDR3 covers 16 residues. CDR3 nucleotides: TGTGCCAGTAGTTGGACCTCGGGACAGGATGGCTATGGCTACACCTTC. Protein product: CASSWTSGQDGYGYTF.

In this sample, this clone turned up once. V and J are TRBV10-3 and TRBJ2-5, with D perhaps matching TRBD2 (6 bases). V lost 6 bases and J lost 7, with 18 bases in between. From germline, CDR1 is ENHRY and CDR2 SYGVKD. CDR3 length equals 14 residues. The chain's CDR3 is CAIRGSGSRGTQYF. The CDR3 DNA follows: TGTGCCATCAGGGGTAGCGGATCCCGGGGGACCCAGTACTTC.